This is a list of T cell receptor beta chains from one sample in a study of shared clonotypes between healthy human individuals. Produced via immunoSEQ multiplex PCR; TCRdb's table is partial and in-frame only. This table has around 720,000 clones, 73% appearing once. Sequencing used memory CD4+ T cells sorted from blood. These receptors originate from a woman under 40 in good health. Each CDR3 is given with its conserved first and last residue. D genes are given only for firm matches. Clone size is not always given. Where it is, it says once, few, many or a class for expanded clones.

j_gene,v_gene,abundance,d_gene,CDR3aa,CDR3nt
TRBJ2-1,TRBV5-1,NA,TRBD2,CASRGGTSGTMDEQFF,TGCGCCAGCAGGGGAGGGACTAGCGGGACAATGGATGAGCAGTTCTTC
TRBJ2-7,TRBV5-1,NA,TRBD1,CASSLGQVKLDEQYF,TGCGCCAGCAGCCTAGGACAGGTCAAGCTCGACGAGCAGTACTTC
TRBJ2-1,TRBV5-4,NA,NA,CASNFGGPNTPNEQFF,TGTGCCAGCAACTTCGGCGGCCCGAATACCCCCAATGAGCAGTTCTTC
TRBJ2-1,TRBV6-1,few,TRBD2,CASRTSGNYNEQFF,TGTGCCAGCAGGACTAGCGGGAACTACAATGAGCAGTTCTTC
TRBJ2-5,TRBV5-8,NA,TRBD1,CASSWGQGAATQYF,TGTGCCAGCAGCTGGGGACAGGGGGCCGCGACCCAGTACTTC
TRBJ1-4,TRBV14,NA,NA,CASSPGTATNEKLFF,TGTGCCAGCAGCCCTGGGACTGCAACTAATGAAAAACTGTTTTTT
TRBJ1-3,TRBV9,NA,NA,CASSPASGAGQNTIYF,TGTGCCAGCAGCCCTGCTAGCGGGGCAGGGCAAAACACCATATATTTT
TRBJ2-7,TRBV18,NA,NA,CASSPPKGTRLGHYEQYF,TGTGCCAGCTCACCACCAAAGGGGACGAGGCTCGGCCACTACGAGCAGTACTTC
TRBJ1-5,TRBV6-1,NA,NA,CASSETVNSNQPQHF,TGTGCCAGCAGTGAGACGGTAAATAGCAATCAGCCCCAGCATTTT
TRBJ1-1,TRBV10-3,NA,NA,CAISAAGQNTEAFF,TGTGCCATCAGTGCAGCTGGACAAAACACTGAAGCTTTCTTT
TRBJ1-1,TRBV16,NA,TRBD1,CASSQRQGLTEAFF,TGTGCCAGCAGCCAGAGACAGGGATTAACTGAAGCTTTCTTT
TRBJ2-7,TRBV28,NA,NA,CASCYLDGSYEQYF,TGTGCCAGCTGCTACTTGGACGGATCCTACGAGCAGTACTTC
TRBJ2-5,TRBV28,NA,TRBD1,CASSRDRVMETQYF,TGTGCCAGCAGCCGGGACAGGGTTATGGAGACCCAGTACTTC
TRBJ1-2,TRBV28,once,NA,CASGGQPRDGYTF,TGTGCCAGCGGGGGACAACCCCGGGATGGCTACACCTTC
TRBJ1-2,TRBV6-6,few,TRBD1,CASSPTGDYGYTF,TGTGCCAGCAGTCCGACAGGGGATTATGGCTACACCTTC
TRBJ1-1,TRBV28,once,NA,CATTRVLNTEAFF,TGTGCCACTACACGGGTTTTGAACACTGAAGCTTTCTTT
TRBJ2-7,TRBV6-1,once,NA,CASSRGQSRVGEQYF,TGTGCCAGCAGCCGAGGACAGTCAAGGGTGGGTGAGCAGTACTTC
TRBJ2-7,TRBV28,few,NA,CASSSVLDSYEQYF,TGTGCCAGCAGCTCAGTGCTGGACTCCTACGAGCAGTACTTC
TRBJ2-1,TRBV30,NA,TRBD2,CAWILYAGGPNEQFF,TGTGCCTGGATCTTGTATGCGGGAGGGCCTAATGAGCAGTTCTTC
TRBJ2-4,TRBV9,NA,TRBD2,CASSVGTSGPKNIQYF,TGTGCCAGCAGCGTCGGGACTAGCGGACCCAAAAACATTCAGTACTTC
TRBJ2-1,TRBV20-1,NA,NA,CSAVATSEQFF,TGCAGTGCTGTCGCTACTAGTGAGCAGTTCTTC
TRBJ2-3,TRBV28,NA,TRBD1,CASRAQGADTQYF,TGTGCCAGCAGAGCACAGGGGGCAGATACGCAGTATTTT
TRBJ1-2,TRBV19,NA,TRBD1,CASSTIGTANYGYTF,TGTGCCAGTAGTACGATTGGGACAGCGAACTATGGCTACACCTTC
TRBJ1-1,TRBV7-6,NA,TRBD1,CASSPDRESKAFF,TGTGCCAGCAGCCCCGACAGGGAGTCTAAAGCTTTCTTT
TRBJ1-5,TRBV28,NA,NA,CASSPLPEGLTKNQPQHF,TGTGCCAGCAGTCCCCTTCCCGAGGGCCTGACGAAGAATCAGCCCCAGCATTTT
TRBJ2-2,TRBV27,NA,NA,CASSLRLAGRELFF,TGTGCCAGCAGTTTAAGGCTAGCTGGTAGGGAGCTGTTTTTT
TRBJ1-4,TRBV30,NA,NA,CAWSPSGRSAEKLFF,TGTGCCTGGAGTCCTTCGGGACGGTCTGCCGAAAAACTGTTTTTT
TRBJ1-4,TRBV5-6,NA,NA,CASSRRGGSEKLFF,TGTGCCAGCAGCCGCAGGGGTGGATCCGAAAAACTGTTTTTT
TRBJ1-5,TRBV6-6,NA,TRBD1,CASSYTQGEHQPQHF,TGTGCCAGCAGTTACACCCAGGGGGAACATCAGCCCCAGCATTTT